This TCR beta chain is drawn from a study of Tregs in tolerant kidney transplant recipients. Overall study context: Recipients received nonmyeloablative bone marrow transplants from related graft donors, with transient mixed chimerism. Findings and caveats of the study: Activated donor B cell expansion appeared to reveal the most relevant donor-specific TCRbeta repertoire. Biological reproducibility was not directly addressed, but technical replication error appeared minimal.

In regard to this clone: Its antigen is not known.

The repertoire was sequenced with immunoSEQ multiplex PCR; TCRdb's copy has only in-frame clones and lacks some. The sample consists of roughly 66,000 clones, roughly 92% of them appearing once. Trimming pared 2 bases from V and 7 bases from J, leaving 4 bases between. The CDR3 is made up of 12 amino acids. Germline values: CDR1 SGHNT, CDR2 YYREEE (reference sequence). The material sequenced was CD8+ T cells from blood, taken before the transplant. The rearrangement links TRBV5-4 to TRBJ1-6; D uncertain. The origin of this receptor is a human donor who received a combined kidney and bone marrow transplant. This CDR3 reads CASSFRNSPLHF. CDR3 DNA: TGTGCCAGCAGCTTCAGAAATTCACCCCTCCACTTT.